This TCR beta chain is drawn from a study of blood T cell repertoires in COVID-19. Study in general: COVID-19 samples collected from the United States, Italy and Spain covered acute and convalescent phases.

V was shortened by 6 bases and J by 4 bases, with 10 bases between the two germline ends. Germline V gene data show CDR1 as SQVTM and CDR2 as ANQGSEA. The CDR3 loop spans 12 amino acids. Method: immunoSEQ multiplex PCR; TCRdb's copy keeps in-frame clones and lacks some. The sample shows 56,000 or so clones, 65% to 85% of them seen only once. This clonotype was sampled from a woman aged 70-85 years with acute or convalescent COVID-19. This chain joins TRBV29-1 and TRBJ2-1; D is possibly TRBD1 (5 bases). Sequencing used peripheral blood. Written as DNA, the CDR3 is TGCAGCGTCCGACAGATTTACAATGAGCAGTTCTTC. Protein sequence: CSVRQIYNEQFF.